This T cell receptor beta chain appears in the sequencing data of a study of blood T cell repertoires in COVID-19. Study-wide background: Material from acute and convalescent COVID-19 was sourced from the United States, Italy and Spain. T cells, B-cell-depleted T cells, or PBMCs supplied cDNA or gDNA.

In the original workflow: Estimated nucleated cell counts came from reference gene primer amplification. Sequencing used immunoSEQ multiplex PCR; TCRdb keeps in-frame clones, though not all of them. The V and J calls and clone size come from that table; D and trimming were worked out from the DNA. The repertoire includes about 330,000 clones, roughly 90% of them detected once, and 4% sits in the top ten. Germline CDR1 SGDLS, CDR2 YYNGEE. The CDR3 sequence is 14 residues long. J was trimmed by 6 bases and V by 3 bases; bases with no gene match: 4. Sequencing was done on a sample of peripheral blood. The chain combines TRBV9 with TRBJ2-1; 9 bases fit TRBD2. This TCR was recovered from a woman aged 50 to 65 with active or convalescent COVID-19. DNA for the CDR3: TGTGCCAGCAGCGGTAGCGGGAGCGTCAATGAGCAGTTCTTC. Protein: CASSGSGSVNEQFF.